This passage covers 9 T cell receptor beta chains from one sample sequenced in a study of siplizumab effects on memory and regulatory T cells. Profiled with immunoSEQ multiplex PCR; TCRdb holds only in-frame clones, not every one. The sample records more than 95,000 clones, less than 95% being singletons. Specimen: non-Treg CD4+ T cells sorted from blood. The receptors were gathered from a human donor in good health.

This CDR3 is CASRFGGISYGYTF. CDR3 nucleotides: TGTGCCAGCAGATTCGGGGGAATCTCCTATGGCTACACCTTC. The V call is TRBV6-5, the J call TRBJ1-2; possibly TRBD1 for D (5 bases). The germline V gene encodes CDR1 MNHEY and CDR2 SVGAGI. The V and J ends lost 6 bases and 4 bases respectively, with 15 bases between them. The CDR3 sequence is 14 residues long.

The V and J genes are TRBV11-2 and TRBJ1-2, with 10 bases aligning to TRBD1. The trim removed 1 base at V and 6 bases at J, leaving 8 bases unmatched. Germline values: CDR1 SGHAT, CDR2 FQNNGV. The CDR3 totals 16 residues. CDR3 region: CASSLAVGQGVDGYTF. The CDR3 DNA reads as TGTGCCAGCAGCTTAGCCGTAGGACAGGGGGTTGATGGCTACACCTTC.

This clone was seen ten or more times. The genes are TRBV7-8 and TRBJ2-7; 9 positions agree with TRBD2. CDR1 is SGHVS and CDR2 is FQNEAQ in the germline V gene. V lost 5 bases to trimming and J lost 4 bases; unmatched junction nucleotides: 6. The CDR3 totals 14 residues. CDR3 loop: CASSATSGVYEQYF. As DNA, the CDR3 is TGTGCCAGCAGCGCGACTAGCGGAGTTTACGAGCAGTACTTC.

This chain joins TRBV10-3 and TRBJ2-5, with TRBD1 matching over 9 bases. CDR1 is ENHRY, CDR2 SYGVKD, per germline. This CDR3 region has 14 residues. V lost 5 bases, J lost 3 bases, and 4 bases stayed unmatched. The CDR3 protein is CAISPRTGEETQYF. CDR3 in DNA: TGTGCCATCAGTCCTAGGACAGGGGAAGAGACCCAGTACTTC.

The chain has TRBV6-6 and TRBJ2-5; D gene ambiguous. The CDR3 length is 12 residues. Germline CDR1 reads MNHNY; CDR2 reads SVGAGI (reference sequence). Deletions cut 4 bases from V and 1 base from J, with 4 bases between. The CDR3 reads CASSSIQETQYF. As DNA, the CDR3 is TGTGCCAGCAGTTCGATCCAAGAGACCCAGTACTTC.

V and J are TRBV5-5 and TRBJ1-1, with a weak D call TRBD1 (5 bases). CDR3 length equals 14 residues. Germline-derived CDR1 and CDR2 are SGHKS and YYEKEE (reference sequence). V lost 3 bases to trimming and J lost 2 bases, with 11 bases between them. CDR3 nucleotide sequence: TGTGCCAGCAGCTCGAGGACACTAAACACTGAAGCTTTCTTT. It codes for CASSSRTLNTEAFF.

The V call is TRBV2, the J call TRBJ2-3; 12 bases line up with TRBD1. There are 15 residues in the CDR3. Germline V gene sequence: CDR1 SNHLY, CDR2 FYNNEI. The trim removed 6 bases at V and 5 bases at J, leaving 6 bases unmatched. CDR3 residues: CASRAGQGAGDTQYF. The CDR3 DNA reads TGTGCCAGCAGGGCGGGACAGGGGGCAGGAGATACGCAGTATTTT.

V and J are TRBV6-5 and TRBJ2-7, with 10 bases that match TRBD1. V was pared by 2 bases and J by 2 bases, with 3 bases of the junction left unmatched. Per the germline V gene, CDR1 is MNHEY and CDR2 is SVGAGI. This CDR3 has 15 amino acids. The CDR3 nucleotides read TGTGCCAGCAGTTACGCCGGGACAGGGGCCTACGAGCAGTACTTC. Protein sequence: CASSYAGTGAYEQYF.

The chain uses TRBV11-2 and TRBJ1-1, with D possibly matching TRBD1 (5 bases). V was shortened by 5 bases and J by 0 bases, with 16 bases between the two germline ends. The CDR3 contains 16 residues. The germline gives CDR1 SGHAT, CDR2 FQNNGV. DNA for the CDR3: TGTGCCAGCAGCCAAGGGACGGTCGTCATGAACACTGAAGCTTTCTTT. It is translated as CASSQGTVVMNTEAFF.